The rows below give T cell receptor beta chains drawn from one sample of a study of patients and donors after allogeneic stem cell transplantation. TCRdb redid the calling of the RT-PCR reads with MiXCR, one entry per CDR3 protein. The table shows some 960,000 distinct CDR3 sequences, with roughly 18% occurring only once. Input material: blood, either unsorted or a sorted T cell fraction (not recorded which). Receptors were obtained from a human donor who was either an allogeneic HSCT recipient or a stem cell or donor lymphocyte infusion donor (not recorded which). It is not recorded whose cells these are; they may come from a transplant donor. Each CDR3 is given with its conserved first and last residue. The order of the fields is CDR3 protein, CDR3 DNA, D gene, J gene, CDR3 length, clone size, V gene. D genes are given only for firm matches. Clone size is not always given. Where it is, it says once, few, many or a class for expanded clones.

CDR3aa: CASSQLRGDTQYF
CDR3nt: TGCGCCAGCAGCCAACTCAGGGGGGATACGCAGTATTTT
d_gene: TRBD1
j_gene: TRBJ2-3
len: 13
abundance: NA
v_gene: TRBV4-3

CDR3aa: CASSPFWGDSYNEQFF
CDR3nt: TGTGCCAGCAGCCCCTTTTGGGGGGACTCCTACAATGAGCAGTTCTTT
d_gene: NA
j_gene: TRBJ2-1
len: 16
abundance: few
v_gene: TRBV12-3/TRBV12-4

CDR3aa: CASSLPLGGGRGTDTQYF
CDR3nt: TGTGCCAGCAGCCTCCCCTTGGGCGGGGGAAGAGGCACAGATACGCAGTATTTT
d_gene: TRBD2
j_gene: TRBJ2-3
len: 18
abundance: few
v_gene: TRBV4-2

CDR3aa: CASRPNGPDTQYF
CDR3nt: TGTGCCAGCAGGCCAAATGGCCCAGATACGCAGTATTTT
d_gene: NA
j_gene: TRBJ2-3
len: 13
abundance: NA
v_gene: TRBV14

CDR3aa: CAVSYEGTGQYF
CDR3nt: TGTGCCGTCTCCTACGAGGGCACAGGGCAGTACTTC
d_gene: NA
j_gene: TRBJ2-7
len: 12
abundance: NA
v_gene: TRBV10-3

CDR3aa: CASSQVASQVTEAFF
CDR3nt: TGTGCCAGCAGCCAAGTGGCATCCCAGGTGACTGAAGCTTTCTTT
d_gene: NA
j_gene: TRBJ1-1
len: 15
abundance: few
v_gene: TRBV4-2

CDR3aa: CASSFKGQGAIEQYF
CDR3nt: TGCGCCAGCAGCTTCAAGGGACAGGGGGCGATCGAGCAGTACTTC
d_gene: TRBD1
j_gene: TRBJ2-7
len: 15
abundance: NA
v_gene: TRBV5-1

CDR3aa: CAIRQSQSYEQYF
CDR3nt: TGTGCCATCCGACAGTCCCAGTCCTACGAGCAGTACTTC
d_gene: NA
j_gene: TRBJ2-7
len: 13
abundance: NA
v_gene: TRBV6-1

CDR3aa: CASSLDRAGNEQFF
CDR3nt: TGTGCCAGCAGTTTGGACAGGGCAGGCAATGAGCAGTTCTTC
d_gene: TRBD1
j_gene: TRBJ2-1
len: 14
abundance: few
v_gene: TRBV12-3/TRBV12-4

CDR3aa: CASRGSNQPQHF
CDR3nt: TGTGCCAGCCGGGGTAGCAATCAGCCCCAGCATTTT
d_gene: NA
j_gene: TRBJ1-5
len: 12
abundance: many
v_gene: TRBV12-3/TRBV12-4

CDR3aa: CASSLRGWAGGHEQFF
CDR3nt: TGTGCCAGCAGTTTAAGGGGGTGGGCGGGAGGCCATGAGCAGTTCTTC
d_gene: TRBD2
j_gene: TRBJ2-1
len: 16
abundance: few
v_gene: TRBV12-3/TRBV12-4

CDR3aa: CASSEDFRPYYGYTF
CDR3nt: TGTGCCAGCAGTGAGGACTTTCGACCTTACTATGGCTACACCTTC
d_gene: NA
j_gene: TRBJ1-2
len: 15
abundance: few
v_gene: TRBV6-1

CDR3aa: CSPTQTLLDNNSPLHF
CDR3nt: TGCAGTCCTACCCAAACCCTACTAGATAATAATTCACCCCTCCACTTT
d_gene: NA
j_gene: TRBJ1-6
len: 16
abundance: NA
v_gene: TRBV20-1

CDR3aa: CASSLGTGYTDTQYF
CDR3nt: TGTGCCAGCAGTTTGGGGACAGGTTACACAGATACGCAGTATTTT
d_gene: TRBD1
j_gene: TRBJ2-3
len: 15
abundance: NA
v_gene: TRBV12-3/TRBV12-4

CDR3aa: CSAPGTVGDTEAFF
CDR3nt: TGCAGTGCTCCGGGGACAGTGGGCGACACTGAAGCTTTCTTT
d_gene: TRBD1
j_gene: TRBJ1-1
len: 14
abundance: few
v_gene: TRBV20-1

CDR3aa: CASRQTGPGRGYTF
CDR3nt: TGTGCCAGCAGACAAACCGGGCCTGGTCGCGGCTACACCTTC
d_gene: NA
j_gene: TRBJ1-2
len: 14
abundance: many
v_gene: TRBV12-3/TRBV12-4

CDR3aa: CSVVGRKKGQRSNTEAFF
CDR3nt: TGCAGCGTTGTTGGCAGGAAAAAAGGCCAAAGATCGAACACTGAAGCTTTCTTT
d_gene: NA
j_gene: TRBJ1-1
len: 18
abundance: few
v_gene: TRBV29-1

CDR3aa: CASSPPTSWGVYVEQYF
CDR3nt: TGTGCCAGCAGCCCCCCGACTAGTTGGGGGGTTTATGTCGAGCAGTACTTC
d_gene: NA
j_gene: TRBJ2-7
len: 17
abundance: few
v_gene: TRBV3-1

CDR3aa: CSVDLSSGTQYF
CDR3nt: TGCAGCGTTGACCTTAGCAGCGGGACCCAGTACTTC
d_gene: NA
j_gene: TRBJ2-5
len: 12
abundance: NA
v_gene: TRBV29-1

CDR3aa: CASAWDSYSNQPQHF
CDR3nt: TGTGCCAGCGCGTGGGACAGCTATAGCAATCAGCCCCAGCATTTT
d_gene: TRBD1
j_gene: TRBJ1-5
len: 15
abundance: few
v_gene: TRBV27

CDR3aa: CASGFGRLYGYTF
CDR3nt: TGTGCTAGTGGTTTCGGAAGGCTCTATGGCTACACCTTC
d_gene: NA
j_gene: TRBJ1-2
len: 13
abundance: NA
v_gene: TRBV12-5

CDR3aa: CASSQGSRGETPQHF
CDR3nt: TGTGCCAGCAGCCAAGGTTCGAGGGGGGAGACTCCCCAGCATTTT
d_gene: NA
j_gene: TRBJ1-5
len: 15
abundance: NA
v_gene: TRBV3-1

CDR3aa: CASTRGDNEQFF
CDR3nt: TGTGCCAGCACGCGGGGGGACAATGAGCAGTTCTTC
d_gene: TRBD2
j_gene: TRBJ2-1
len: 12
abundance: NA
v_gene: TRBV25-1

CDR3aa: CASGAVTYEQYF
CDR3nt: TGTGCCAGTGGAGCGGTAACCTACGAGCAGTACTTC
d_gene: NA
j_gene: TRBJ2-7
len: 12
abundance: few
v_gene: TRBV2

CDR3aa: CASSQDIGGRGKYGYTF
CDR3nt: TGCGCCAGCAGCCAAGATATAGGGGGACGGGGAAAATATGGCTACACCTTC
d_gene: NA
j_gene: TRBJ1-2
len: 17
abundance: few
v_gene: TRBV4-3

CDR3aa: CASSGGSYNSPLHF
CDR3nt: TGTGCCAGCAGCGGGGGGAGCTATAATTCACCCCTCCACTTT
d_gene: NA
j_gene: TRBJ1-6
len: 14
abundance: NA
v_gene: TRBV2